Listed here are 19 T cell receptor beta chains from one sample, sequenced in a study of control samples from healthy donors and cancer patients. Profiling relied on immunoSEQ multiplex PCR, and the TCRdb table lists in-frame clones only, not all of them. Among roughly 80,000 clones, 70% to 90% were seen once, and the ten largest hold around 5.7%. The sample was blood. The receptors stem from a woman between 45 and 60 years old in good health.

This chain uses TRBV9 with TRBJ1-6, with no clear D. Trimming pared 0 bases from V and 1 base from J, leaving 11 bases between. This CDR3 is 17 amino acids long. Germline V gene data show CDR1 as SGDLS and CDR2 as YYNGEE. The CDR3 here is CASSVGVSDSYNSPLHF. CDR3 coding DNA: TGTGCCAGCAGCGTAGGAGTGTCAGATTCCTATAATTCACCCCTCCACTTT. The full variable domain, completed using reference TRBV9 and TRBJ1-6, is DSGVTQTPKHLITATGQRVTLRCSPRSGDLSVYWYQQSLDQGLQFLIQYYNGEERAKGNILERFSAQQFPDLHSELNLSSLELGDSALYFCASSVGVSDSYNSPLHFGNGTRLTVT.

In DNA, the CDR3 is TGTGCCAGCAGCATATTGACAGGGGAGATCACAGATACGCAGTATTTT. This codes for CASSILTGEITDTQYF. The chain couples TRBV11-2 to TRBJ2-3; the match to TRBD1 covers 8 bases. The ends lost 5 bases at V and 2 bases at J; junction bases unmatched: 9. CDR3 size: 16 residues. Germline V lookup: CDR1 SGHAT, CDR2 FQNNGV. The complete variable domain, with remaining parts taken from reference TRBV11-2 and TRBJ2-3, reads EAGVAQSPRYKIIEKRQSVAFWCNPISGHATLYWYQQILGQGPKLLIQFQNNGVVDDSQLPKDRFSAERLKGVDSTLKIQPAKLEDSAVYLCASSILTGEITDTQYFGPGTRLTVL.

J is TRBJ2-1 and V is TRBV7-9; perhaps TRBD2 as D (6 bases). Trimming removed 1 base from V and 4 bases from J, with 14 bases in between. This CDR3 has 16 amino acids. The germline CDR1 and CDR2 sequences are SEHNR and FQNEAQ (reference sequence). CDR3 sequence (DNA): TGTGCCAGCAGCTTAGATCGGCGGGGCTCGTACAATGAGCAGTTCTTC. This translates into CASSLDRRGSYNEQFF.

In DNA, the CDR3 is TGTGCCAGCACCCTCTATGTCGGGGAGCGATACGAGCAGTACTTC. Protein product: CASTLYVGERYEQYF. This rearrangement joins TRBV6-5 to TRBJ2-7; perhaps TRBD2 as D (5 bases). Germline CDR1 is MNHEY and CDR2 is SVGAGI. This CDR3 comprises 15 residues. Trimming shortened V by 7 bases and J by 4 bases, and 20 bases separated the two germline ends.

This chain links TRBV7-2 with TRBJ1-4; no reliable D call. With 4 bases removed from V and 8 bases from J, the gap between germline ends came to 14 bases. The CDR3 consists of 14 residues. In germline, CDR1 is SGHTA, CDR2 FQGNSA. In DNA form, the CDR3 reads TGTGCCAGCAGCTCCAGGAGGCCCGAAGAAAAACTGTTTTTT. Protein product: CASSSRRPEEKLFF.

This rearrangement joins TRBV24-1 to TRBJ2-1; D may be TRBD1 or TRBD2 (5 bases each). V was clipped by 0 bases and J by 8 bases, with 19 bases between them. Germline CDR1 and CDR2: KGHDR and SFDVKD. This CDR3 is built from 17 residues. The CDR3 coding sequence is TGTGCCACCAGTGATTTGCAAATGGGGGAAGGCGACGATGAGCAGTTCTTC. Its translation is CATSDLQMGEGDDEQFF.

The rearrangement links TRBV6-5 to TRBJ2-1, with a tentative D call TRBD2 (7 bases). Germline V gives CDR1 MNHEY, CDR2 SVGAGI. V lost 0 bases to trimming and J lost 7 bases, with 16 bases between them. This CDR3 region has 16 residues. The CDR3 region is CASSYSGGGPLNEQFF. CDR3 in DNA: TGTGCCAGCAGTTACTCAGGGGGGGGGCCTTTAAATGAGCAGTTCTTC.

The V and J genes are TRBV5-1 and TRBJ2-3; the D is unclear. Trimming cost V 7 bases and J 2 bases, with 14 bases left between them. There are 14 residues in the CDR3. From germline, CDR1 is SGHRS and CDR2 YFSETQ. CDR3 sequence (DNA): TGCGCCAGCGGAATTACAGATACCACAGATACGCAGTATTTT. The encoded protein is CASGITDTTDTQYF.

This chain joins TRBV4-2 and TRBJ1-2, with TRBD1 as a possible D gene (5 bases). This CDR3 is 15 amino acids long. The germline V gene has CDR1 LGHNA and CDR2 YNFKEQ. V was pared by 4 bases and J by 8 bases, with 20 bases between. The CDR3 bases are TGTGCCAGCAGCCTTGAGGGACGAAAAGTACAAGGCTACACCTTC. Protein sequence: CASSLEGRKVQGYTF.

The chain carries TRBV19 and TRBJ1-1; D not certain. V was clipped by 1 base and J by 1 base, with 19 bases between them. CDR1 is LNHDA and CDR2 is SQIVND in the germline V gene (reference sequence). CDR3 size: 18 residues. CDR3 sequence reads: CASSIGPLLGRTNTEAFF. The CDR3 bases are TGTGCCAGTAGTATAGGCCCTCTCTTAGGGCGGACGAACACTGAAGCTTTCTTT.

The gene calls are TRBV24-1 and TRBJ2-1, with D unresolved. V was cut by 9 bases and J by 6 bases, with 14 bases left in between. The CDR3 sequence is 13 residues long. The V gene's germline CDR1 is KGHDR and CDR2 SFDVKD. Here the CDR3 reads CATERRESNEQFF. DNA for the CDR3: TGTGCCACCGAAAGAAGGGAATCCAATGAGCAGTTCTTC.

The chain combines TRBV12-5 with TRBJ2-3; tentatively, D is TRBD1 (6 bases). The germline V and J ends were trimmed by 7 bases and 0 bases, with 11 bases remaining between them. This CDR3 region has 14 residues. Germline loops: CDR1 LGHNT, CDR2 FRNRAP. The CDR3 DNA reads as TGTGCTAGTGCCCTGGACAGCAGCACAGATACGCAGTATTTT. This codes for CASALDSSTDTQYF.

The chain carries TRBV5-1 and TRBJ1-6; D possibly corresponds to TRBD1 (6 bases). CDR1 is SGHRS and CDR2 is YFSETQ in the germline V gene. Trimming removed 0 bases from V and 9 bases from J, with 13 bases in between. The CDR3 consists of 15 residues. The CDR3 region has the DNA TGCGCCAGCAGCTTGGAGGGGGGAAGGGGTTCACCCCTCCACTTT. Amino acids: CASSLEGGRGSPLHF.

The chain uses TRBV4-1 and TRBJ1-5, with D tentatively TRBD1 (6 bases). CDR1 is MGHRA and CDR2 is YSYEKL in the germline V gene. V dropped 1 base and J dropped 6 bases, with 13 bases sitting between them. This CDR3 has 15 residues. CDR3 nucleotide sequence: TGCGCCAGCAGCCAAGTAACAGGGCCGGGTCAGCCCCAGCATTTT. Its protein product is CASSQVTGPGQPQHF.

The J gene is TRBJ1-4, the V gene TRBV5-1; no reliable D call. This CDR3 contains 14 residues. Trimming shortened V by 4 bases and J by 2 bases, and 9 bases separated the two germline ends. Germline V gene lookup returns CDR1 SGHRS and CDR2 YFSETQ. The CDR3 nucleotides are TGCGCCAGCAGCGATTTCCTGACTAATGAAAAACTGTTTTTT. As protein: CASSDFLTNEKLFF.

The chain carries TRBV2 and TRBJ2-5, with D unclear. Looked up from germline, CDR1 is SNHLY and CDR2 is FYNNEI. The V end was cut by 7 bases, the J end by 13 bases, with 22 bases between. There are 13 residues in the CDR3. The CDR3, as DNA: TGTGCCAGCACGCTAATCAATCCCCCTTCTGGGTACTTC. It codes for CASTLINPPSGYF.

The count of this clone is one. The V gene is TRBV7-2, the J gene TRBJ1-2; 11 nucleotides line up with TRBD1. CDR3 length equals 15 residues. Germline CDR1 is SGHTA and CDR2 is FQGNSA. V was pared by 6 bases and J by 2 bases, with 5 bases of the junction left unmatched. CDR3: CASSDRDRGNYGYTF. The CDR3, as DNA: TGTGCCAGCAGTGATAGGGACAGGGGGAACTATGGCTACACCTTC. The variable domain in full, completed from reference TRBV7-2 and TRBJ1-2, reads GAGVSQSPSNKVTEKGKDVELRCDPISGHTALYWYRQSLGQGLEFLIYFQGNSAPDKSGLPSDRFSAERTGGSVSTLTIQRTQQEDSAVYLCASSDRDRGNYGYTFGSGTRLTVV.

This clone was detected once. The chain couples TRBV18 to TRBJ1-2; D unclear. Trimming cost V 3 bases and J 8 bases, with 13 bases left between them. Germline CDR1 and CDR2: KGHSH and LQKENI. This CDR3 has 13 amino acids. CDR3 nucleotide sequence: TGTGCCAGCTCACCTACCGGGGTTAACGGCTACACCTTC. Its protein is CASSPTGVNGYTF.

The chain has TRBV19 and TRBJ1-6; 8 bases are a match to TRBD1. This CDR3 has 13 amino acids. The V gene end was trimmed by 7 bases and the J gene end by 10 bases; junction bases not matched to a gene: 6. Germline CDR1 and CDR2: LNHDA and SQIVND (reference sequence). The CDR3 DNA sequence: TGTGCCAGTACGGACAGGGTCGGCTCACCCCTCCACTTT. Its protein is CASTDRVGSPLHF.